This T cell receptor beta chain was sequenced for a study of neoadjuvant nivolumab and ipilimumab in lung cancer. Clones were sequenced by immunoSEQ multiplex PCR, and TCRdb holds only the in-frame ones, with some missing. In the table there are 25,000 to 35,000 clones, 90% of which are singletons. This TCR derives from an adult with non-small cell lung cancer. Specimen: peripheral blood, collected after neoadjuvant nivolumab, alone or with ipilimumab, at or shortly before surgery.

CDR3 sequence: CASRLTGGTEAFF. In nucleotides, the CDR3 is TGTGCCAGCAGGCTAACAGGGGGCACTGAAGCTTTCTTT. This chain uses TRBV6-1 with TRBJ1-1; 8 positions match TRBD1. The CDR3 runs 13 residues. Unmatched junction bases numbered 4, after V lost 6 bases and J lost 4 bases. The V gene's germline CDR1 is MNHNS and CDR2 SASEGT.